The entry below gives a single T cell receptor (beta chain) sequence along with its context. TCRdb independently ran MiXCR on the RT-PCR reads; one entry per CDR3 protein. The repertoire holds about 680,000 distinct CDR3 sequences, around 14% seen once, with about 3.6% in the top ten. Trimming shortened V by 0 bases and J by 7 bases, and 13 bases separated the two germline ends. CDR1 and CDR2 from the germline V gene are ENHRY and SYGVKD. The CDR3 covers 14 residues. Source material: memory CD4+ T cells from blood. This TCR was recovered from a female donor in good health, serving as a healthy control. The chain employs TRBV10-3 and TRBJ2-7; perhaps TRBD1 as D (6 bases). Written as DNA, the CDR3 is TGTGCCATCAGTGAGTCTAACATCGGACAGGAGCAGTACTTC. It encodes CAISESNIGQEQYF.